The T cell receptor (beta chain) under discussion was sequenced for a study of blood T cell repertoires in COVID-19. Study overall: Sources were T cells, B-cell-depleted T cells, or PBMCs; the material itself was cDNA or gDNA.

In germline, CDR1 is SQVTM, CDR2 ANQGSEA. V lost 7 bases, J lost 0 bases, and 13 bases lay in between. CDR3 length: 13 residues. Per the study methods: Estimation of nucleated cell counts was performed using reference gene primer amplification. The method was immunoSEQ multiplex PCR; TCRdb's version includes in-frame clones alone and lacks a portion of them. V, J and clone size are those of that table, while D and trimming were read from the DNA. The table shows roughly 300,000 clones, with 85% occurring only once. This TCR was sampled from a human donor in a cohort sampled during active COVID-19. The material sequenced was peripheral blood. This sequence joins TRBV29-1 and TRBJ2-7, with D maybe TRBD2 (5 bases). The CDR3 DNA reads TGCAGCGCAGAGAGACGGGGCTCCTACGAGCAGTACTTC. The encoded protein is CSAERRGSYEQYF.